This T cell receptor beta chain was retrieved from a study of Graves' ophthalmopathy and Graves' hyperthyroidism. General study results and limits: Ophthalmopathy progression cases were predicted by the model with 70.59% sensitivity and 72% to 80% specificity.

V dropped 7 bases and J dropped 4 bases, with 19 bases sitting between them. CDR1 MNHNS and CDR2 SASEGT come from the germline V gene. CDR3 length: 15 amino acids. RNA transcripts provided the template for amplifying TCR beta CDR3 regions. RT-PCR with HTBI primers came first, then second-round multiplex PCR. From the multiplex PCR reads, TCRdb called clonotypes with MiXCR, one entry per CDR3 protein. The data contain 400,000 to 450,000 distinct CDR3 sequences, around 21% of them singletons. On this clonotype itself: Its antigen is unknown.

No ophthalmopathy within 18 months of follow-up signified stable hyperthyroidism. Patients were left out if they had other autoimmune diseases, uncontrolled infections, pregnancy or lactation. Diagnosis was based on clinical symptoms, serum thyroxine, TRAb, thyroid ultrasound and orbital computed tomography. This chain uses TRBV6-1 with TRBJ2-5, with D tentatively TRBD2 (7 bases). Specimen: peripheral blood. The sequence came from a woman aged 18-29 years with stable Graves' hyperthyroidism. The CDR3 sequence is CASTERGGGGETQYF. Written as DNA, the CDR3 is TGTGCCAGCACCGAAAGGGGAGGGGGGGGAGAGACCCAGTACTTC.